This T cell receptor beta chain was captured in a study of blood T cell repertoires in COVID-19. Study in general: Collection of acute and convalescent COVID-19 samples took place in the United States, Italy and Spain. PBMCs, B-cell-depleted T cells, or T cells were the source of the cDNA or gDNA that made up the material.

The germline V gene has CDR1 SGHVS and CDR2 FNYEAQ. This CDR3 has 14 amino acids. V lost 2 bases, J lost 7 bases, and 2 bases stayed unmatched. In the authors' workflow: Amplification with reference gene primers provided the estimates of nucleated cell counts. Using immunoSEQ multiplex PCR, the repertoire was profiled, and TCRdb retains in-frame clones only, with some absent. From that table come the V and J calls and clone size; the DNA was used to work out D and trimming. The sample holds under 250,000 clones, about 90% seen once. This TCR was recovered from a young man with acute or convalescent COVID-19. The chain uses TRBV7-6 and TRBJ2-1, with 10 bases lining up with TRBD2. The sequenced sample consisted of peripheral blood. The CDR3 protein is CASSLLAGANEQFF. CDR3 bases: TGTGCCAGCAGCTTACTAGCGGGAGCAAATGAGCAGTTCTTC.